This record covers a single T cell receptor beta chain. The CDR3 is 14 residues long. V was clipped by 3 bases and J by 4 bases, with 10 bases between them. Germline loops: CDR1 LNHDA, CDR2 SQIVND (reference sequence). The entry originates in a study of spatial heterogeneity in lung cancer. TCRdb reprocessed the 5' RACE reads via MiXCR and lists one record per CDR3 protein. The sample records just under 45,000 distinct CDR3 sequences, approximately 22% being singletons. Noted time point: blood at routine non-recurrence follow-up after resection. The chain has TRBV19 and TRBJ1-5; D is uncertain. The sample was PBMCs, taken at follow-up. This receptor was obtained from a female donor with early-stage non-small cell lung cancer. CDR3 bases: TGTGCCAGTAGTATCCTGGTTTCGAATCAGCCCCAGCATTTT. Its protein product is CASSILVSNQPQHF.